This entry describes one TCR beta chain. This sample was included in a study of blood T cell repertoires in COVID-19. Study information: Collection of acute and convalescent COVID-19 samples took place in the United States, Italy and Spain.

Losses at the gene ends were 6 bases for V and 1 base for J; bases not matched to a gene: 4. The CDR3 consists of 15 residues. Germline CDR1 and CDR2: WSHSY and SAAADI. Assay used: immunoSEQ multiplex PCR; TCRdb lists only in-frame clones, some missing. The sample includes 200,000 to 300,000 clones, around four fifths of them seen just once. Sequenced input: peripheral blood. V usage is TRBV10-2 and J usage is TRBJ1-1; 11 bases are shared with TRBD1. This TCR was sampled from a woman in her sixties with active or convalescent COVID-19. The CDR3 reads CASSTGQGANTEAFF. CDR3 sequence (DNA): TGCGCCAGCAGCACTGGACAGGGGGCGAACACTGAAGCTTTCTTT.